These 23 T cell receptor beta chains came from one sample sequenced in a study of blood T cell repertoires in COVID-19. Assay: immunoSEQ multiplex PCR; the TCRdb copy retains only in-frame clones and omits some. The table shows about 34,000 clones, with 80% occurring only once. The sequenced sample was peripheral blood. The receptors derive from a woman in her 70s with acute or convalescent COVID-19.

The chain recombines TRBV2 with TRBJ2-3; TRBD1 matches 8 bases. V shed 6 bases and J 10 bases; nucleotides not matched to a gene: 9. The CDR3 sequence is 13 residues long. From germline, CDR1 is SNHLY and CDR2 FYNNEI. The CDR3 DNA is TGTGCCAGCAGGCGACAGGGACAGGCGGCGCAGTATTTT. As protein: CASRRQGQAAQYF.

This clone came up once. J is TRBJ2-7 and V is TRBV5-1; D ambiguous. The CDR3 has 15 residues. Germline V gene data show CDR1 as SGHRS and CDR2 as YFSETQ. V lost 2 bases, J lost 1 base, and 13 bases lay in between. CDR3 nucleotides: TGCGCCAGCAGCTTTTCTCTTGGGCAGTCCTACGAGCAGTACTTC. Its protein product is CASSFSLGQSYEQYF.

In nucleotides, the CDR3 is TGTGCCAGCAGCCTCGGCGAGGGTTGGTATGGCTACACCTTC. Amino acids: CASSLGEGWYGYTF. The chain has TRBV5-6 and TRBJ1-2; D is undetermined. Germline-derived CDR1 and CDR2 are SGHDT and YYEEEE. V dropped 4 bases and J dropped 5 bases, with 15 bases sitting between them. The CDR3 covers 14 residues.

The chain is built from TRBV19 and TRBJ1-5; no firm D call. The CDR3 totals 13 residues. V was pared by 7 bases and J by 7 bases, with 14 bases between. Per germline, CDR1 LNHDA and CDR2 SQIVND (reference sequence). The CDR3 DNA is TGTGCCAGTAACAGTCGAGTGGAACAGCCCCAGCATTTT. Protein: CASNSRVEQPQHF.

For the CDR3, the DNA is TGCAGTGCGGAGGTGAAGAATTATCCGTACTTC. Protein sequence: CSAEVKNYPYF. The chain uses TRBV20-1 and TRBJ2-7; tentative D call: TRBD2 (5 bases). CDR1 is DFQATT and CDR2 is SNEGSKA in the germline V gene (reference sequence). The germline V and J ends were trimmed by 6 bases and 12 bases, with 18 bases remaining between them. This CDR3 has 11 residues.

This clone was found a few times. The chain is built from TRBV5-4 and TRBJ1-6, with TRBD1 matching 9 bases. CDR3 length: 16 residues. The germline V gene has CDR1 SGHNT and CDR2 YYREEE (reference sequence). The V segment lost 6 bases and the J segment 7 bases; nucleotides outside the gene matches: 11. The chain's CDR3 is CASTIKRTGDNSPLHF. CDR3 nucleotides: TGTGCCAGCACCATTAAACGGACAGGGGACAATTCACCCCTCCACTTT.

This clone has more than one count but fewer than ten. V and J are TRBV5-6 and TRBJ1-4; 11 bases map to TRBD1. In germline, CDR1 is SGHDT, CDR2 YYEEEE. The CDR3 extends over 16 amino acids. Trimming took 3 bases from V and 0 from J; bases not matched to a gene: 1. The CDR3 DNA follows: TGTGCCAGCAGCTGGGGACAGGGGGCAACTAATGAAAAACTGTTTTTT. Translated, it gives CASSWGQGATNEKLFF.

This chain joins TRBV5-1 and TRBJ2-6; the D is unclear. The germline CDR1 and CDR2 sequences are SGHRS and YFSETQ. The germline V and J ends were trimmed by 0 bases and 0 bases, with 7 bases remaining between them. CDR3 length: 16 amino acids. The CDR3 sequence: CASSLAAGSGANVLTF. DNA for the CDR3: TGCGCCAGCAGCTTGGCAGCAGGCTCTGGGGCCAACGTCCTGACTTTC.

In this sample, this clone turned up once. The chain links TRBV6-1 to TRBJ2-1, with TRBD2 matching 9 bases. Germline loops: CDR1 MNHNS, CDR2 SASEGT. After removal of 4 bases from V and 0 bases from J, the junction contained 4 bases not matched to a gene. There are 16 residues in the CDR3. In DNA form, the CDR3 reads TGTGCCAGCAGTGTGACTAGCGGACTCTCCTACAATGAGCAGTTCTTC. Translating it yields CASSVTSGLSYNEQFF.

The chain recombines TRBV10-3 with TRBJ1-4, with 11 bases matching TRBD1. V shed 6 bases and J 8 bases; nucleotides not matched to a gene: 2. The V gene's germline CDR1 is ENHRY and CDR2 SYGVKD. This CDR3 has 13 amino acids. The CDR3 loop is CAIRDRGHEKLFF. The CDR3 DNA reads TGTGCCATCAGGGACAGGGGGCACGAAAAACTGTTTTTT.

This clone has just one count. The chain has TRBV7-2 and TRBJ2-7; tentative D call: TRBD1 (8 bases). V gave up 7 bases and J gave up 1 base, with 14 bases separating them. Germline lookup yields CDR1 SGHTA and CDR2 FQGNSA. The CDR3 is 14 residues long. CDR3 coding DNA: TGTGCCAGCAACCCACAGGGGGGGTCCTACGAGCAGTACTTC. Translating gives CASNPQGGSYEQYF. Looking up the rest from reference TRBV7-2 and TRBJ2-7 gives the full variable domain: GAGVSQSPSNKVTEKGKDVELRCDPISGHTALYWYRQSLGQGLEFLIYFQGNSAPDKSGLPSDRFSAERTGGSVSTLTIQRTQQEDSAVYLCASNPQGGSYEQYFGPGTRLTVT.

The chain carries TRBV5-4 and TRBJ2-1; D call uncertain. V was clipped by 4 bases and J by 0 bases, with 20 bases between them. In germline, CDR1 is SGHNT, CDR2 YYREEE (reference sequence). The CDR3 length is 18 residues. CDR3 sequence reads: CASSPTVLRPSSYNEQFF. The CDR3 DNA is TGTGCCAGCAGCCCCACAGTCCTCCGACCCAGCTCCTACAATGAGCAGTTCTTC. Using reference TRBV5-4 and TRBJ2-1 for the parts outside the CDR3, the full variable domain is ETGVTQSPTHLIKTRGQQVTLRCSSQSGHNTVSWYQQALGQGPQFIFQYYREEENGRGNFPPRFSGLQFPNYSSELNVNALELDDSALYLCASSPTVLRPSSYNEQFFGPGTRLTVL.

This clone was seen just once. This chain joins TRBV5-4 and TRBJ2-1; 7 nucleotides line up with TRBD2. Germline V CDR1 and CDR2: SGHNT, YYREEE (reference sequence). Unmatched junction bases numbered 11, after V lost 0 bases and J lost 5 bases. The CDR3 spans 17 residues. CDR3 nucleotides: TGTGCCAGCAGCTTGGTTGGGGGGGGACTCCTACACAATGAGCAGTTCTTC. Translating it yields CASSLVGGGLLHNEQFF.

This chain uses TRBV10-3 with TRBJ1-6; 11 nucleotides line up with TRBD1. V lost 3 bases, J lost 10 bases, and 5 bases stayed unmatched. Germline V CDR1 and CDR2: ENHRY, SYGVKD. The CDR3 totals 15 residues. The CDR3 here is CAISDWDRGDSPLHF. The CDR3, as DNA: TGTGCCATCAGTGACTGGGACAGGGGGGACTCACCCCTCCACTTT.

The chain employs TRBV7-9 and TRBJ2-7; 7 bases are a match to TRBD1. The CDR3 runs 18 residues. The V and J ends lost 1 base and 2 bases, in that order; junction bases with no gene match: 14. The germline CDR1 and CDR2 sequences are SEHNR and FQNEAQ (reference sequence). CDR3: CASSLGSGGETLTYEQYF. The DNA for the CDR3 is TGTGCCAGCAGCTTAGGTTCAGGGGGAGAAACCCTGACCTACGAGCAGTACTTC.

The chain links TRBV9 to TRBJ2-3; 11 nucleotides line up with TRBD2. Germline V CDR1 and CDR2: SGDLS, YYNGEE. V trimming: 0 bases; J trimming: 4 bases; junction bases outside the gene matches: 4. The CDR3 is 16 amino acids. The CDR3: CASSVALAGGADTQYF. CDR3 nucleotide sequence: TGTGCCAGCAGCGTAGCTCTAGCGGGGGGCGCAGATACGCAGTATTTT.

The chain employs TRBV18 and TRBJ1-2; no clear D gene. Per germline, CDR1 KGHSH and CDR2 LQKENI. V was shortened by 6 bases and J by 2 bases, with 10 bases between the two germline ends. This CDR3 comprises 13 residues. CDR3 coding DNA: TGTGCCAGCTCTCCCGACGGGAACTATGGCTACACCTTC. Amino acid sequence: CASSPDGNYGYTF. The full variable domain, with the rest looked up from reference TRBV18 and TRBJ1-2, is NAGVMQNPRHLVRRRGQEARLRCSPMKGHSHVYWYRQLPEEGLKFMVYLQKENIIDESGMPKERFSAEFPKEGPSILRIQQVVRGDSAAYFCASSPDGNYGYTFGSGTRLTVV.

The chain employs TRBV14 and TRBJ2-2, with unresolved D. Per germline, CDR1 SGHDN and CDR2 FVKESK. The V gene lost 2 bases and the J gene lost 4 bases, with 8 bases spanning the gap. This CDR3 contains 14 residues. The CDR3 DNA reads TGTGCCAGCAGCCAACGCATGAGCACCGGGGAGCTGTTTTTT. Protein product: CASSQRMSTGELFF.

The CDR3 loop is CASSLGAGEGTDTQYF. CDR3 nucleotides: TGTGCCAGCAGCTTAGGAGCGGGAGAAGGGACAGATACGCAGTATTTT. The V call is TRBV7-2, the J call TRBJ2-3; 8 bases agree with TRBD2. The CDR3 sequence is 16 residues long. V lost 1 base, J lost 3 bases, and 6 bases stayed unmatched. Germline assignment: CDR1 SGHTA and CDR2 FQGNSA.

This clone has a single count. The chain carries TRBV3-1 (or the pseudogene TRBV3-2) and TRBJ2-3; 11 bases are a match to TRBD2. Germline lookup yields CDR1 LGHDT and CDR2 YNNKEL (reference sequence). The CDR3 covers 17 residues. V lost 4 bases and J lost 5; bases outside the gene matches: 11. CDR3 amino acids: CASSRTSGRGGRDTQYF. The CDR3 DNA sequence: TGTGCCAGCAGCCGAACTAGCGGGAGAGGGGGGCGAGATACGCAGTATTTT.

The chain uses TRBV7-9 and TRBJ1-1; TRBD1 is a possible D gene (6 bases). Germline-derived CDR1 and CDR2 are SEHNR and FQNEAQ (reference sequence). CDR3 length equals 12 residues. Trimming shortened V by 4 bases and J by 8 bases, and 11 bases separated the two germline ends. The CDR3 DNA is TGTGCCAGCAGCTCCAGGACAGACGAAGCTTTCTTT. Its translation: CASSSRTDEAFF.

This clone was observed a single time. The J gene is TRBJ1-2, the V gene TRBV5-4; D perhaps matches TRBD1 (6 bases). The CDR3 is made up of 13 amino acids. Germline V gives CDR1 SGHNT, CDR2 YYREEE (reference sequence). Deletions cut 0 bases from V and 7 bases from J, with 10 bases between. The CDR3 nucleotides read TGTGCCAGCAGCTTGGTGGGGGCAAGTGGCTACACCTTC. It is translated as CASSLVGASGYTF.

The chain is built from TRBV3-1 (or the pseudogene TRBV3-2) and TRBJ2-5, with TRBD2 matching over 12 bases. CDR1 and CDR2 from the germline V gene are LGHDT and YNNKEL (reference sequence). The CDR3 totals 14 residues. With 4 bases clipped from V and 4 bases from J, the junction kept 1 base outside the gene matches. In nucleotides, the CDR3 is TGTGCCAGCAGCCTGACTAGCGGGGGAGAGACCCAGTACTTC. Encoded protein: CASSLTSGGETQYF.